Below, 18 T cell receptor beta chains from the same sample are listed, as sequenced in a study of blood T cell repertoires in COVID-19. Profiling relied on immunoSEQ multiplex PCR, and the TCRdb table lists in-frame clones only, not all of them. Here the sample spans approximately 250,000 clones, 84% being singletons. The sample comprised peripheral blood. These TCRs come from a woman between 40 and 50 years old who had recovered from COVID-19.

Remarks on this clone: Additional DNA sequences in this sample encode the identical CDR3. V usage is TRBV29-1 and J usage is TRBJ2-1; 8 bases map to TRBD2. Per the germline V gene, CDR1 is SQVTM and CDR2 is ANQGSEA. The CDR3 runs to 14 residues. J gave up 1 base and V 4 bases, and 3 bases lay outside the gene matches. CDR3 DNA sequence: TGCAGCGTTGTAGCGGGGAAGTCCTACAATGAGCAGTTCTTC. It translates to CSVVAGKSYNEQFF.

This clone was detected once. This chain uses TRBV6-2 or TRBV6-3 with TRBJ2-1, with 9 bases aligning to TRBD2. The CDR3 runs 21 residues. Germline V CDR1 and CDR2: MNHEY, SVGEGT. Trimming took 2 bases from V and 0 from J; bases not matched to a gene: 17. The CDR3 region is CASSYLRGGAGGPSSYNEQFF. In nucleotides, the CDR3 is TGTGCCAGCAGTTACCTTCGTGGTGGAGCGGGGGGTCCCAGCTCCTACAATGAGCAGTTCTTC.

V and J are TRBV7-9 and TRBJ1-2; D is uncertain. V was pared by 5 bases and J by 6 bases, with 16 bases between. Germline lookup yields CDR1 SEHNR and CDR2 FQNEAQ (reference sequence). There are 14 residues in the CDR3. CDR3 nucleotide sequence: TGTGCCAGCAGCCTAACGGTCACGCCCGATGGCTACACCTTC. Encoded protein: CASSLTVTPDGYTF.

The chain has TRBV5-8 and TRBJ1-1; D possibly corresponds to TRBD1 (6 bases). The CDR3 covers 15 residues. Looked up from germline, CDR1 is SGHTS and CDR2 is YDEGEE. Trimming left V 2 bases short and J 3 bases short, with 14 bases between. DNA for the CDR3: TGTGCCAGCAGCTTACAGGGCGCTTGGGACACTGAAGCTTTCTTT. Its translation is CASSLQGAWDTEAFF.

The J gene is TRBJ2-1, the V gene TRBV10-3, with 8 bases aligning to TRBD1. There are 14 residues in the CDR3. CDR1 and CDR2 from the germline V gene are ENHRY and SYGVKD. Trimming cost V 4 bases and J 8 bases; bases outside gene matches: 7. The CDR3 is CAISVAGGWDEQFF. As DNA, the CDR3 is TGTGCCATCAGTGTGGCAGGGGGCTGGGATGAGCAGTTCTTC.

The genes are TRBV30 and TRBJ1-3; D ambiguous. V was shortened by 3 bases and J by 0 bases, with 12 bases between the two germline ends. The CDR3 sequence is 15 residues long. Germline CDR1 GTSNPN, CDR2 SVGIG (reference sequence). CDR3: CAWRGLVSSGNTIYF. In DNA, the CDR3 is TGTGCCTGGAGAGGACTTGTCAGCTCTGGAAACACCATATATTTT. The complete variable domain, with remaining parts taken from reference TRBV30 and TRBJ1-3, reads SQTIHQWPATLVQPVGSPLSLECTVEGTSNPNLYWYRQAAGRGLQLLFYSVGIGQISSEVPQNLSASRPQDRQFILSSKKLLLSDSGFYLCAWRGLVSSGNTIYFGEGSWLTVV.

This chain joins TRBV29-1 and TRBJ2-3; 11 bases fit TRBD2. From germline, CDR1 is SQVTM and CDR2 ANQGSEA. This CDR3 spans 15 amino acids. The V segment lost 6 bases and the J segment 8 bases; nucleotides outside the gene matches: 13. CDR3 region: CSVTGGSGGASTQYF. The CDR3 bases are TGCAGCGTGACCGGAGGTAGCGGGGGGGCCAGTACGCAGTATTTT.

V gene TRBV3-1 (or the pseudogene TRBV3-2) combines with J gene TRBJ2-2; 7 bases fit TRBD1. The V and J ends lost 3 bases and 4 bases, in that order; junction bases with no gene match: 11. The germline V gene has CDR1 LGHDT and CDR2 YNNKEL (reference sequence). The CDR3 contains 17 residues. This chain's CDR3 is CASSHQITGALTGELFF. CDR3 nucleotide sequence: TGTGCCAGCAGCCACCAAATCACAGGGGCCCTCACCGGGGAGCTGTTTTTT.

This chain uses TRBV3-1 (or the pseudogene TRBV3-2) with TRBJ1-1; unclear D gene. The CDR3 spans 13 residues. V was clipped by 1 base and J by 2 bases, with 5 bases between them. Germline CDR1 LGHDT, CDR2 YNNKEL (reference sequence). The CDR3 bases are TGTGCCAGCAGCCAAGGGAGTAACACTGAAGCTTTCTTT. Amino acid sequence: CASSQGSNTEAFF.

A few counts support this clone. The chain employs TRBV7-2 and TRBJ1-1; tentative D call: TRBD1 (6 bases). Looked up from germline, CDR1 is SGHTA and CDR2 is FQGNSA. The CDR3 is 14 amino acids. The V end was cut by 3 bases, the J end by 6 bases, with 14 bases between. The CDR3 DNA is TGTGCCAGCAGCTTGCGGGGGGCTTATTCTGAAGCTTTCTTT. It translates to CASSLRGAYSEAFF.

This chain joins TRBV3-1 (or the pseudogene TRBV3-2) and TRBJ2-7, with TRBD1 identical over 10 bases. V dropped 2 bases and J dropped 6; count of bases not matched to a gene: 7. From germline, CDR1 is LGHDT and CDR2 YNNKEL (reference sequence). The CDR3 covers 15 residues. The chain's CDR3 is CASSQFRGTGVEQYF. CDR3 DNA: TGTGCCAGCAGCCAATTCCGTGGGACAGGGGTCGAGCAGTACTTC.

This rearrangement joins TRBV6-6 to TRBJ1-1, with D perhaps matching TRBD1 (6 bases). Trimming took 6 bases from V and 2 from J, leaving 10 bases between them. Germline V gene data show CDR1 as MNHNY and CDR2 as SVGAGI (reference sequence). The CDR3 contains 13 residues. CDR3 loop: CASSRGQNTEAFF. Written as DNA, the CDR3 is TGTGCCAGCAGCCGGGGACAAAACACTGAAGCTTTCTTT.

V usage is TRBV10-3 and J usage is TRBJ1-2, with 10 bases matching TRBD1. V shed 4 bases and J 6 bases; nucleotides not matched to a gene: 2. Germline CDR1 reads ENHRY; CDR2 reads SYGVKD. The CDR3 covers 13 residues. The CDR3 DNA reads as TGTGCCATCAGTGCGGACAGGGGGAATGGCTACACCTTC. Translating gives CAISADRGNGYTF.

This clone has a single count. This chain joins TRBV11-3 and TRBJ2-2; D unresolved. Germline-derived CDR1 and CDR2 are SGHNT and YENEEA. This CDR3 is 16 amino acids long. The V end lost 6 bases, the J end lost 5 bases, and 19 bases lay between the germline ends. CDR3 DNA: TGTGCCAGCAGACCCTACGTTTCGAGCCGGACCGGGGAGCTGTTTTTT. Its protein product is CASRPYVSSRTGELFF.

The chain has TRBV18 and TRBJ1-2; D gene ambiguous. This CDR3 has 15 amino acids. The V gene's germline CDR1 is KGHSH and CDR2 LQKENI. Between the trimmed V and J ends, which lost 2 bases and 4 bases, there was a span of 14 bases. The DNA for the CDR3 is TGTGCCAGCTCACCATTTCCAGGCTCCAGCTATGGCTACACCTTC. It specifies CASSPFPGSSYGYTF.

A single count supports this clone. The chain links TRBV5-6 to TRBJ2-7, with a weak D call TRBD2 (6 bases). In germline, CDR1 is SGHDT, CDR2 YYEEEE. V was pared by 2 bases and J by 0 bases, with 12 bases between. The CDR3 sequence is 15 residues long. The CDR3 DNA follows: TGTGCCAGCAGCTTTGGTAGCGGAAGCTCCTACGAGCAGTACTTC. It codes for CASSFGSGSSYEQYF.

V and J are TRBV7-2 and TRBJ1-2; D is unresolved. The germline V gene encodes CDR1 SGHTA and CDR2 FQGNSA. The V gene lost 3 bases and the J gene lost 5 bases, with 16 bases spanning the gap. The CDR3 runs 15 residues. Written as DNA, the CDR3 is TGTGCCAGCAGCTTCAGCGGGGTAGCGGGATATGGCTACACCTTC. Its translation is CASSFSGVAGYGYTF.

J is TRBJ1-5 and V is TRBV5-4; no clear D. The ends were cut back, 8 bases at V and 6 bases at J, with 9 bases in the middle. Germline CDR1 reads SGHNT; CDR2 reads YYREEE (reference sequence). There are 11 residues in the CDR3. The CDR3 DNA sequence: TGTGCCAGGGCCTTATTTCAGCCCCAGCATTTT. It is translated as CARALFQPQHF.